This T cell receptor (beta chain) emerged from a study of T cell changes during pregnancy in multiple sclerosis. The germline V gene has CDR1 SGHVS and CDR2 FQNEAQ. Trimming removed 0 bases at V and 10 bases at J, with 16 bases between. This CDR3 has 16 amino acids. Clones were read by immunoSEQ multiplex PCR, and TCRdb kept only the in-frame ones, dropping some. Altogether 93,000 or so clones are present, approximately 90% being singletons, with the ten largest covering more than 0.85%. The chain has TRBV7-8 and TRBJ1-6, with D tentatively TRBD1 (6 bases). The clonotype originates from a female donor with multiple sclerosis, enrolled in a pregnancy study. Here the sequenced sample was peripheral blood, taken after pregnancy. The CDR3 sequence is CASSLAGGRDGSPLHF. In DNA, the CDR3 is TGTGCCAGCAGCTTAGCAGGGGGAAGGGATGGATCACCCCTCCACTTT.